Listed here are 9 T cell receptor beta chains from one sample, sequenced in a study of human T cells and chemical hapten exposure. One entry per CDR3 protein results from TCRdb running MiXCR on the RACE reads. The sample shows about 120,000 distinct CDR3 sequences, 9% to 14% of them seen only once. As for time point: patch test 1, 2 weeks after DPC sensitization. Treatment: therapeutic diphenylcyclopropenone sensitization with weekly scalp DPC. The sample was whole blood, taken in connection with sensitization to the hapten diphenylcyclopropenone (DPC). The receptor set was obtained from a woman between 50 and 59 years old with alopecia areata. Some clones in this sample may be carry-over from other donors' samples.

This clonotype was counted between two and nine times. The chain carries TRBV12-3 or TRBV12-4 and TRBJ1-5, with TRBD1 matching over 9 bases. This CDR3 has 17 residues. J gave up 1 base and V 6 bases, and 10 bases lay outside the gene matches. The CDR3 is CASSPGNRGRSNQPQHF. DNA of the CDR3: TGTGCCAGCAGCCCGGGCAACAGGGGGCGAAGCAATCAGCCCCAGCATTTT.

V gene TRBV18 combines with J gene TRBJ2-7, with TRBD2 matching 13 bases. J lost 3 bases, V lost 5 bases, and 7 bases had no gene match. Germline V lookup: CDR1 KGHSH, CDR2 LQKENI. There are 16 residues in the CDR3. This CDR3 reads CASSSRTSGSIYEQYF. CDR3 DNA sequence: TGTGCCAGCTCATCCCGGACTAGCGGGAGTATCTACGAGCAGTACTTC. The variable domain in full, completed from reference TRBV18 and TRBJ2-7, reads NAGVMQNPRHLVRRRGQEARLRCSPMKGHSHVYWYRQLPEEGLKFMVYLQKENIIDESGMPKERFSAEFPKEGPSILRIQQVVRGDSAAYFCASSSRTSGSIYEQYFGPGTRLTVT.

This clonotype was picked up many times. The chain uses TRBV28 and TRBJ2-5; D remains unclear. V gave up 6 bases and J gave up 2 bases, with 7 bases separating them. From germline, CDR1 is MDHEN and CDR2 SYDVKM. The length of the CDR3 is 12 residues. CDR3: CASRGPQETQYF. For the CDR3, the DNA is TGTGCCAGCAGGGGCCCGCAAGAGACCCAGTACTTC.

Only a few counts were recorded for this clonotype. The chain employs TRBV7-9 and TRBJ2-7; 7 nucleotides agree with TRBD1. The CDR3 sequence is 16 residues long. V trimming: 3 bases; J trimming: 1 base; junction bases outside the gene matches: 9. CDR1 is SEHNR and CDR2 is FQNEAQ in the germline V gene (reference sequence). CDR3 protein: CASSLLDRVTSYEQYF. The CDR3 nucleotides read TGTGCCAGCAGCTTGTTAGACAGGGTGACATCCTACGAGCAGTACTTC.

In this sample, this clonotype turned up many times. The CDR3, as DNA: TGTGCCAGCAGCTCTATGGGTAGAGGTGAGCAGTTCTTC. It is translated as CASSSMGRGEQFF. The chain links TRBV7-2 to TRBJ2-1; D not certain. Germline V lookup: CDR1 SGHTA, CDR2 FQGNSA. V lost 4 bases and J 9 bases, leaving 13 bases between the germline ends. The CDR3 extends over 13 amino acids.

A few counts support this clonotype. The chain couples TRBV6-6 to TRBJ1-6; 9 nucleotides align to TRBD1. Germline CDR1 is MNHNY and CDR2 is SVGAGI (reference sequence). J lost 9 bases, V lost 4 bases, and 16 bases had no gene match. The length of the CDR3 is 18 residues. The CDR3 DNA reads as TGTGCCAGCAGTTGGGCTTCCACTACAGGGGGCGTCCGTTCACCCCTCCACTTT. Residues: CASSWASTTGGVRSPLHF.

The gene calls are TRBV18 and TRBJ2-5; D is unresolved. In germline, CDR1 is KGHSH, CDR2 LQKENI. This CDR3 has 14 residues. The V end lost 2 bases, the J end lost 2 bases, and 9 bases lay between the germline ends. As DNA, the CDR3 is TGTGCCAGCTCACCAAGGCAGCTGCAAGAGACCCAGTACTTC. Translated: CASSPRQLQETQYF.

The genes are TRBV11-3 and TRBJ2-1; the D is unclear. Germline V gives CDR1 SGHNT, CDR2 YENEEA. V lost 3 bases to trimming and J lost 5 bases, with 8 bases between them. The CDR3 consists of 13 residues. CDR3 nucleotide sequence: TGTGCCAGCAGCTTCGGACGGAACAATGAGCAGTTCTTC. As protein: CASSFGRNNEQFF.

The V call is TRBV28, the J call TRBJ1-5, with TRBD1 as a possible D gene (6 bases). Germline CDR1 is MDHEN and CDR2 is SYDVKM. The CDR3 has 15 amino acids. With 7 bases removed from V and 3 bases from J, the gap between germline ends came to 16 bases. The CDR3 nucleotides are TGTGCCAGCACTTCTGAAGGGGGAGTCAATCAGCCCCAGCATTTT. Translation: CASTSEGGVNQPQHF.